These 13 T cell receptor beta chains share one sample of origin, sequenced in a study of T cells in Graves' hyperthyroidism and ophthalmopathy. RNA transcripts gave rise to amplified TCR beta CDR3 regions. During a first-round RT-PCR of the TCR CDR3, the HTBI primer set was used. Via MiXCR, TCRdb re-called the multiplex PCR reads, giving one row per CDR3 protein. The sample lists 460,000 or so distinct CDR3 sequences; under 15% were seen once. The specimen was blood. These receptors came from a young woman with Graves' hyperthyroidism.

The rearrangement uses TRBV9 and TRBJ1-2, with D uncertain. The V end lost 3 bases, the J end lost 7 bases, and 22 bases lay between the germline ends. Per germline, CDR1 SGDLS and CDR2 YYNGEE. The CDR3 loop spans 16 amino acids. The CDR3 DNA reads TGTGCCAGCAGCGCGGCCTCTCGCCAGGAATTGAGTGGCTACACCTTC. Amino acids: CASSAASRQELSGYTF.

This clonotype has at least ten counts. The CDR3 DNA reads TGTGCCAGCAGCCGCGGGGGGGAGACCCAGTACTTC. Its protein product is CASSRGGETQYF. The chain combines TRBV11-3 with TRBJ2-5, with 8 bases fitting TRBD2. Germline V lookup: CDR1 SGHNT, CDR2 YENEEA. V gave up 5 bases and J gave up 5 bases; unmatched junction bases: 1. The length of the CDR3 is 12 residues.

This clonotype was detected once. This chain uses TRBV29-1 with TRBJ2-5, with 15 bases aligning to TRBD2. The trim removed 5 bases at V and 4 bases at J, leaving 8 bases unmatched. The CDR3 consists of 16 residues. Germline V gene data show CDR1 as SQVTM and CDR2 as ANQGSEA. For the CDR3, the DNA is TGCAGCGTTAGGACTAGCGGGAGGGCCCGGGGAGAGACCCAGTACTTC. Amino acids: CSVRTSGRARGETQYF. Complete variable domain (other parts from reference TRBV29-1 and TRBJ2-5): SAVISQKPSRDICQRGTSLTIQCQVDSQVTMMFWYRQQPGQSLTLIATANQGSEATYESGFVIDKFPISRPNLTFSTLTVSNMSPEDSSIYLCSVRTSGRARGETQYFGPGTRLLVL.

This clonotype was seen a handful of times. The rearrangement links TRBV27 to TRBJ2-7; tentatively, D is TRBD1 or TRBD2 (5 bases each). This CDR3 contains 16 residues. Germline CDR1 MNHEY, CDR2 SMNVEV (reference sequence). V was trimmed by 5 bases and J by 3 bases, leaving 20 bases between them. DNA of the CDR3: TGTGCCAGCAGTATACTTGGGACCCGTACCGTCTACGAGCAGTACTTC. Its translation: CASSILGTRTVYEQYF.

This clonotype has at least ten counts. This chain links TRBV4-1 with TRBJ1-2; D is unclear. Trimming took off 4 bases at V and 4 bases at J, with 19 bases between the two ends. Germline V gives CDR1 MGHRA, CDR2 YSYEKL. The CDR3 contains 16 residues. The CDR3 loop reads CASSPGPQKLSYGYTF. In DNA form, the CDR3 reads TGCGCCAGCAGCCCCGGGCCCCAGAAGTTGTCCTATGGCTACACCTTC.

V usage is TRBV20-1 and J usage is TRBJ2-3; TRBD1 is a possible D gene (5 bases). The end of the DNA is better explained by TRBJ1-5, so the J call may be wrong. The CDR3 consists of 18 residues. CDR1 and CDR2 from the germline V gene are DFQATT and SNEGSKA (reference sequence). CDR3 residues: CSASSGTSGRVLADTQHF. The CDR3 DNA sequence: TGCAGTGCTAGCAGTGGGACTAGCGGGAGAGTCTTAGCAGATACGCAGCATTTT.

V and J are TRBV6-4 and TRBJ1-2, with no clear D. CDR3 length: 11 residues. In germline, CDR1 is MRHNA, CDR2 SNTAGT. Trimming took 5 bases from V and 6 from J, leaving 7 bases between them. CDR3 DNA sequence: TGTGCCAGCAGTCCCCCCCATGGCTACACCTTC. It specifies CASSPPHGYTF.

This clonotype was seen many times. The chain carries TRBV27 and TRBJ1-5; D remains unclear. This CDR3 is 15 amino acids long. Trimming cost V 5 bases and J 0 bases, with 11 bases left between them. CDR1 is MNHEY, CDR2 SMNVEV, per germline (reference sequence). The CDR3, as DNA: TGTGCCAGCAGTCCCCGGACTAATAGCAATCAGCCCCAGCATTTT. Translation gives CASSPRTNSNQPQHF.

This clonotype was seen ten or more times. The chain's CDR3 is CASSLWASGTDTQYF. CDR3 bases: TGTGCCAGCAGTTTATGGGCCTCAGGCACAGATACGCAGTATTTT. The genes are TRBV28 and TRBJ2-3; the D is unclear. The V gene lost 0 bases and the J gene lost 1 base, with 8 bases spanning the gap. CDR3 size: 15 residues. The germline CDR1 and CDR2 sequences are MDHEN and SYDVKM.

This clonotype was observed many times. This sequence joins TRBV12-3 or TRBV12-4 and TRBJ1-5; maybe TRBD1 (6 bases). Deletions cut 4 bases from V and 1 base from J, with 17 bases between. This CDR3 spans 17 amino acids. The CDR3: CASSSGGGGTSNQPQHF. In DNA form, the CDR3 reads TGTGCCAGCAGTTCGGGAGGGGGGGGGACAAGCAATCAGCCCCAGCATTTT.

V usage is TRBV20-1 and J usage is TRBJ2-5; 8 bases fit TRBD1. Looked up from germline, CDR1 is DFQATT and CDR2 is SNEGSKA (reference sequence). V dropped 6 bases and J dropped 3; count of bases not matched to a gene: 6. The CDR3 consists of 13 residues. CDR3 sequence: CSAPGQAKETQYF. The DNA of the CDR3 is TGCAGTGCCCCGGGACAGGCAAAAGAGACCCAGTACTTC.

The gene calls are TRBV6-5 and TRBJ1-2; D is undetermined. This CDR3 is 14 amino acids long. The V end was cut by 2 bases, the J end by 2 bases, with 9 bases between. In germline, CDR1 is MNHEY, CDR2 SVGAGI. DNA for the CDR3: TGTGCCAGCAGTTACGGAGGGAGGAACTATGGCTACACCTTC. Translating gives CASSYGGRNYGYTF.

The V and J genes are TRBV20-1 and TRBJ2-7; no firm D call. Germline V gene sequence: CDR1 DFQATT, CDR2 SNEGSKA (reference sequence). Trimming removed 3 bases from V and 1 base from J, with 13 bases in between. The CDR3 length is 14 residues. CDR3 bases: TGCAGTGCTAGTCCCAGAAAGAATTCCTACGAGCAGTACTTC. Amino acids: CSASPRKNSYEQYF.